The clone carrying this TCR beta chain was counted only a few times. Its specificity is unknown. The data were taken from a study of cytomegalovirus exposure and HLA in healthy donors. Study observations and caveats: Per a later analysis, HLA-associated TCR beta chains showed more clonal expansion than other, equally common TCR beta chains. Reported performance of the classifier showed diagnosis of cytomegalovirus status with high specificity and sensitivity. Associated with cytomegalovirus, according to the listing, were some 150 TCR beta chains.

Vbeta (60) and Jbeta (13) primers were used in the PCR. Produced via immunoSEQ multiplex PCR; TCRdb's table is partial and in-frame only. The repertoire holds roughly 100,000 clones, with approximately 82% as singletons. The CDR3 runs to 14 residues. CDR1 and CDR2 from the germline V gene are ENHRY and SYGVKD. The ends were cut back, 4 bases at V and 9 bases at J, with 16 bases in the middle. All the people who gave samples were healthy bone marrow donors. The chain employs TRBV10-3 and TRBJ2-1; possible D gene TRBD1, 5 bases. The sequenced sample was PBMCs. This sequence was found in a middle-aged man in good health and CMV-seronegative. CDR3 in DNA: TGTGCCATCAGTGCTGAACCAGGGATTATTGAGCAGTTCTTC. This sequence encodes CAISAEPGIIEQFF.